This TCR beta chain was captured by sequencing in a study of cytomegalovirus exposure and HLA in healthy donors. The data were produced by immunoSEQ multiplex PCR, yet TCRdb's version contains in-frame clones alone and is incomplete. The sample records roughly 70,000 clones, roughly 95% being singletons. Germline V gives CDR1 MDHEN, CDR2 SYDVKM. V was pared by 6 bases and J by 3 bases, with 6 bases of the junction left unmatched. The CDR3 totals 14 residues. The sample consisted of PBMCs. The genes are TRBV28 and TRBJ1-1, with TRBD1 identical over 8 bases. This receptor was identified in a man between 18 and 35 years old in good health and CMV-seronegative. The CDR3 bases are TGTGCCAGCAGCCCAGGGGGCTCGGACACTGAAGCTTTCTTT. It specifies CASSPGGSDTEAFF.